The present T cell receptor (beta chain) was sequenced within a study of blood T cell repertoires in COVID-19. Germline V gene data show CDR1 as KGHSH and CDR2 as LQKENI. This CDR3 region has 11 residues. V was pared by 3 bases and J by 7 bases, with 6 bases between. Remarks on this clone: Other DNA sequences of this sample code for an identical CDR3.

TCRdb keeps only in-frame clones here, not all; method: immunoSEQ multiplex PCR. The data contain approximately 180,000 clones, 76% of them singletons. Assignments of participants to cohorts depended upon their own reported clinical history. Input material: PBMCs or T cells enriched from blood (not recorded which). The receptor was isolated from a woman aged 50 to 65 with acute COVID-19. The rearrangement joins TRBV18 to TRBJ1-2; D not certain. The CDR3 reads CASSPGSGYTF. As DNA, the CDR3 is TGTGCCAGCTCACCGGGGAGTGGCTACACCTTC. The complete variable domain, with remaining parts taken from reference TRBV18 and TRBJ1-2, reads NAGVMQNPRHLVRRRGQEARLRCSPMKGHSHVYWYRQLPEEGLKFMVYLQKENIIDESGMPKERFSAEFPKEGPSILRIQQVVRGDSAAYFCASSPGSGYTFGSGTRLTVV.